Shown below are 21 T cell receptor beta chains from a single sample sequenced in a study of cytomegalovirus exposure and HLA in healthy donors. The study ran its PCR with 60 Vbeta and 13 Jbeta primers. Assay: immunoSEQ multiplex PCR; the TCRdb copy retains only in-frame clones and omits some. The data show about 180,000 clones, about 78% seen once. The specimen was PBMCs. All receptors come from a man in his forties in good health and CMV-seronegative.

CDR3 nucleotides: TGCGCCAGCAGCTTGCGACAGGGGGTCAATGAGCAGTTCTTC. Its protein product is CASSLRQGVNEQFF. The V gene is TRBV5-1, the J gene TRBJ2-1, with 9 bases lining up with TRBD1. The V gene end was trimmed by 1 base and the J gene end by 6 bases; junction bases not matched to a gene: 2. This CDR3 comprises 14 residues. CDR1 SGHRS and CDR2 YFSETQ come from the germline V gene.

As DNA, the CDR3 is TGTGCCAGCTCACCGGAGGGACAGCCCACAGATACGCAGTATTTT. Protein sequence: CASSPEGQPTDTQYF. The V gene is TRBV18, the J gene TRBJ2-3; D is perhaps TRBD1 (7 bases). The V gene's germline CDR1 is KGHSH and CDR2 LQKENI. This CDR3 has 15 residues. Trimming took 3 bases from V and 2 from J, leaving 12 bases between them. The complete variable domain, with remaining parts taken from reference TRBV18 and TRBJ2-3, reads NAGVMQNPRHLVRRRGQEARLRCSPMKGHSHVYWYRQLPEEGLKFMVYLQKENIIDESGMPKERFSAEFPKEGPSILRIQQVVRGDSAAYFCASSPEGQPTDTQYFGPGTRLTVL.

The rearrangement uses TRBV7-2 and TRBJ2-7; 12 bases are shared with TRBD2. The germline gives CDR1 SGHTA, CDR2 FQGNSA. The CDR3 length is 15 residues. V was pared by 5 bases and J by 2 bases, with 4 bases of the junction left unmatched. The DNA for the CDR3 is TGTGCCAGCAGCGCCGGACTAGCGGGACCCTACGAGCAGTACTTC. Protein: CASSAGLAGPYEQYF.

This chain connects TRBV5-4 to TRBJ1-1; D possibly corresponds to TRBD1 (6 bases). There are 14 residues in the CDR3. With 4 bases removed from V and 4 bases from J, the gap between germline ends came to 14 bases. Germline CDR1 SGHNT, CDR2 YYREEE (reference sequence). The CDR3 nucleotides read TGTGCCAGCAGCGGCCGGGACACGTCCACTGAAGCTTTCTTT. As protein: CASSGRDTSTEAFF.

This rearrangement joins TRBV19 to TRBJ1-5; D perhaps matches TRBD1 (6 bases). Trimming took 6 bases from V and 5 from J, leaving 11 bases between them. From germline, CDR1 is LNHDA and CDR2 SQIVND (reference sequence). The CDR3 is made up of 13 amino acids. The CDR3 loop reads CASRQGPDQPQHF. The CDR3 DNA is TGTGCCAGTAGACAGGGTCCAGATCAGCCCCAGCATTTT.

The chain uses TRBV6-5 and TRBJ1-5, with TRBD1 as a possible D gene (6 bases). The CDR3 extends over 13 amino acids. V lost 6 bases to trimming and J lost 11 bases, with 17 bases between them. CDR1 is MNHEY, CDR2 SVGAGI, per germline. The CDR3 sequence: CASRLDRRGAQHF. CDR3 DNA: TGTGCCAGCAGACTCGACAGGCGGGGGGCCCAGCATTTT.

The V gene is TRBV6-1, the J gene TRBJ1-5; tentatively, D is TRBD1 (5 bases). CDR1 is MNHNS and CDR2 is SASEGT in the germline V gene. Trimming took off 3 bases at V and 0 bases at J, with 12 bases between the two ends. The CDR3 is made up of 16 amino acids. This chain's CDR3 is CASSDIQAYSNQPQHF. The CDR3, as DNA: TGTGCCAGCAGTGATATACAGGCCTATAGCAATCAGCCCCAGCATTTT.

The V call is TRBV13, the J call TRBJ2-3; possibly TRBD2 for D (5 bases). Germline lookup yields CDR1 PRHDT and CDR2 FYEKMQ (reference sequence). V was pared by 4 bases and J by 1 base, with 12 bases between. The CDR3 totals 15 residues. CDR3 bases: TGTGCCAGCAGCTCACCGGCGCGGGGCACAGATACGCAGTATTTT. As protein: CASSSPARGTDTQYF.

With respect to this clone: Other DNA sequences from this sample encode an identical CDR3 as well. The chain recombines TRBV18 with TRBJ1-1; D is perhaps TRBD1 (5 bases). With 3 bases removed from V and 1 base from J, the gap between germline ends came to 6 bases. Germline-derived CDR1 and CDR2 are KGHSH and LQKENI. This CDR3 has 13 residues. CDR3 in DNA: TGTGCCAGCTCACCCGGACAGAACACTGAAGCTTTCTTT. Its translation: CASSPGQNTEAFF.

The CDR3 sequence: CASSLGGQDFRNQPQHF. The CDR3 coding sequence is TGTGCCAGCAGCTTAGGGGGGCAGGATTTTAGGAATCAGCCCCAGCATTTT. J is TRBJ1-5 and V is TRBV7-8; TRBD1 might be the D (6 bases). The CDR3 loop spans 17 amino acids. Per germline, CDR1 SGHVS and CDR2 FQNEAQ. Trimming shortened V by 1 base and J by 4 bases, and 17 bases separated the two germline ends.

The chain recombines TRBV29-1 with TRBJ2-7; 8 bases match TRBD1. With 1 base clipped from V and 4 bases from J, the junction kept 9 bases outside the gene matches. CDR3 length equals 15 residues. Germline V gene data show CDR1 as SQVTM and CDR2 as ANQGSEA. The CDR3 nucleotides are TGCAGCGTTGAAGGACAGGGGATTGGGAGTTACGAGCAGTACTTC. Translated: CSVEGQGIGSYEQYF.

In regard to this clone: Other DNA sequences in the same sample also yield this CDR3. This sequence joins TRBV7-2 and TRBJ2-5; no firm D call. Germline V gene data show CDR1 as SGHTA and CDR2 as FQGNSA. The CDR3 spans 11 residues. Trimming shortened V by 4 bases and J by 2 bases, and 2 bases separated the two germline ends. The CDR3 spells CASSSQETQYF. The CDR3 DNA sequence: TGTGCCAGCAGCTCTCAAGAGACCCAGTACTTC.

The chain has TRBV10-3 and TRBJ2-5; 8 bases agree with TRBD2. Germline CDR1 reads ENHRY; CDR2 reads SYGVKD. The CDR3 is 14 amino acids. Trimming at V came to 4 bases and at J to 2 bases, leaving 3 bases not matched to a gene. The CDR3 spells CAISAPGGQETQYF. CDR3 sequence (DNA): TGTGCCATCAGTGCCCCGGGAGGGCAAGAGACCCAGTACTTC.

The V and J genes are TRBV27 and TRBJ1-1, with TRBD1 matching over 9 bases. Germline V gene lookup returns CDR1 MNHEY and CDR2 SMNVEV (reference sequence). J lost 1 base, V lost 7 bases, and 13 bases had no gene match. There are 17 residues in the CDR3. CDR3 in DNA: TGTGCCAGCATCCTATCCGGGACAGGGATTCCGAACACTGAAGCTTTCTTT. Translating it yields CASILSGTGIPNTEAFF.

The genes are TRBV15 and TRBJ1-2; D unclear. The CDR3 is made up of 15 amino acids. Trimming stripped 6 bases from V and 4 bases from J, with 18 bases between. Germline V CDR1 and CDR2: LNHNV, YYDKDF (reference sequence). This CDR3 reads CATSGVTSVAYGYTF. In DNA, the CDR3 is TGTGCCACCAGTGGAGTGACCTCTGTGGCCTATGGCTACACCTTC. The entire variable domain, with the rest obtained from reference TRBV15 and TRBJ1-2, is as follows: DAMVIQNPRYQVTQFGKPVTLSCSQTLNHNVMYWYQQKSSQAPKLLFHYYDKDFNNEADTPDNFQSRRPNTSFCFLDIRSPGLGDTAMYLCATSGVTSVAYGYTFGSGTRLTVV.

CDR3 residues: CASSSLGALYEQFF. The CDR3 DNA follows: TGTGCCAGCAGTTCCCTGGGGGCGTTGTATGAGCAGTTCTTC. The V and J genes are TRBV6-5 and TRBJ2-1; TRBD1 might be the D (6 bases). The V and J ends lost 4 bases and 8 bases respectively, with 15 bases between them. In germline, CDR1 is MNHEY, CDR2 SVGAGI. CDR3 size: 14 residues.

This rearrangement joins TRBV4-3 to TRBJ2-7; D possibly corresponds to TRBD1 (5 bases). The CDR3 sequence is 15 residues long. Looked up from germline, CDR1 is LGHNA and CDR2 is YSLEER. The V and J ends lost 0 bases and 5 bases respectively, with 14 bases between them. The CDR3 coding sequence is TGCGCCAGCAGCCAAGACGGCAGGGCACCTAACGAGCAGTACTTC. Its translation: CASSQDGRAPNEQYF.

Written as DNA, the CDR3 is TGTGCCAGCAGTGAATCTCACAGGGGTAGTAGTTCACCCCTCCACTTT. This gives the protein CASSESHRGSSSPLHF. The chain carries TRBV25-1 and TRBJ1-6; 7 nucleotides align to TRBD1. CDR3 length: 16 residues. V was pared by 1 base and J by 9 bases, with 9 bases of the junction left unmatched. In germline, CDR1 is MGHDK, CDR2 SYGVNS.

J is TRBJ2-7 and V is TRBV11-2; 7 nucleotides agree with TRBD1. The germline V gene encodes CDR1 SGHAT and CDR2 FQNNGV. After removal of 11 bases from V and 5 bases from J, the junction contained 9 bases not matched to a gene. This CDR3 is 12 amino acids long. In DNA, the CDR3 is TGTGCCGTCCCCAGGGGGTTGAACGAGCAGTACTTC. Protein sequence: CAVPRGLNEQYF.

The chain employs TRBV6-6 and TRBJ1-4; TRBD1 matches at 7 bases. Per germline, CDR1 MNHNY and CDR2 SVGAGI (reference sequence). Trimming at V came to 7 bases and at J to 8 bases, leaving 10 bases not matched to a gene. CDR3 length equals 14 residues. CDR3 nucleotides: TGTGCCAGCACCCCACAGGGGAGGAAAGAAAAACTGTTTTTT. It translates to CASTPQGRKEKLFF.

This chain links TRBV7-9 with TRBJ1-2; TRBD1 aligns across 10 bases. The CDR3 length is 15 residues. V shed 4 bases, J shed 9 bases, and the junction held 11 bases outside the gene matches. From germline, CDR1 is SEHNR and CDR2 FQNEAQ (reference sequence). DNA for the CDR3: TGTGCCAGCAGCTCCCACGGGACAGGGGTGGTGCGCTACACCTTC. This encodes CASSSHGTGVVRYTF. Drawing the rest from reference TRBV7-9 and TRBJ1-2, the complete variable domain is DTGVSQNPRHKITKRGQNVTFRCDPISEHNRLYWYRQTLGQGPEFLTYFQNEAQLEKSRLLSDRFSAERPKGSFSTLEIQRTEQGDSAMYLCASSSHGTGVVRYTFGSGTRLTVV.